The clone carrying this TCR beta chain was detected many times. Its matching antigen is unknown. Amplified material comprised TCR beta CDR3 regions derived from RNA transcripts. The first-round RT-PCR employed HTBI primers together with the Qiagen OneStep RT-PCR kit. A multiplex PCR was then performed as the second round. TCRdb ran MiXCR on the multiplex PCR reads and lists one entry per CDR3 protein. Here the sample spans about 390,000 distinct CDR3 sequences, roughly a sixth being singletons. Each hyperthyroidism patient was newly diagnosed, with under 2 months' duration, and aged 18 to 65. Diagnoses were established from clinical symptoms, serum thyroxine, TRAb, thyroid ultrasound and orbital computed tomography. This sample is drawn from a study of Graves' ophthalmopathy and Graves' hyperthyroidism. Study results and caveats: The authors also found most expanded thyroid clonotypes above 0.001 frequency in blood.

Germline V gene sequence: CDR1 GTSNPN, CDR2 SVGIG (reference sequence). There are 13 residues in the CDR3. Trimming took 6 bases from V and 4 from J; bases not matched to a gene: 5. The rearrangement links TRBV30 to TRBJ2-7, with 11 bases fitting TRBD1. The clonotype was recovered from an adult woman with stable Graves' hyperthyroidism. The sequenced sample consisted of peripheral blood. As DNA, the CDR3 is TGTGCCTGCCGGGACAGGGGGGAGTACGAGCAGTACTTC. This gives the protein CACRDRGEYEQYF.